Below, 22 T cell receptor beta chains from the same sample are listed, as sequenced in a study of T cells after yellow fever vaccination. From the 5' RACE reads, TCRdb called clonotypes with MiXCR, one entry per CDR3 protein. The sample holds some 350,000 distinct CDR3 sequences, about 4% seen once. This material consisted of PBMCs, taken 5 days after the yellow fever booster vaccination. The receptors derive from a man between 18 and 35 years old who received the YFV17D yellow fever vaccine.

This chain uses TRBV7-2 with TRBJ1-1, with D possibly being TRBD1 (5 bases). This CDR3 is built from 14 residues. Germline values: CDR1 SGHTA, CDR2 FQGNSA. Trimming stripped 5 bases from V and 2 bases from J, with 12 bases between. The CDR3 loop reads CASSRGGANTEAFF. As DNA, the CDR3 is TGTGCCAGCAGCCGTGGAGGGGCCAACACTGAAGCTTTCTTT. Using reference TRBV7-2 and TRBJ1-1 for the parts outside the CDR3, the full variable domain is GAGVSQSPSNKVTEKGKDVELRCDPISGHTALYWYRQSLGQGLEFLIYFQGNSAPDKSGLPSDRFSAERTGGSVSTLTIQRTQQEDSAVYLCASSRGGANTEAFFGQGTRLTVV.

In this sample, this clonotype turned up a few times. The chain joins TRBV11-2 to TRBJ1-1; 7 nucleotides line up with TRBD1. The CDR3 extends over 16 amino acids. Per germline, CDR1 SGHAT and CDR2 FQNNGV. V lost 3 bases, J lost 0 bases, and 7 bases stayed unmatched. The CDR3 sequence: CASSFGQANMNTEAFF. The CDR3 nucleotides are TGTGCCAGCAGCTTCGGACAGGCCAACATGAACACTGAAGCTTTCTTT.

At least ten counts were recorded for this clonotype. The chain combines TRBV7-9 with TRBJ2-1; D might be TRBD1 or TRBD2, each matching 6 bases. Germline CDR1 and CDR2: SEHNR and FQNEAQ (reference sequence). V was clipped by 5 bases and J by 4 bases, with 24 bases between them. The CDR3 loop spans 18 amino acids. CDR3 sequence reads: CASSTPEGGPTTYNEQFF. CDR3 nucleotides: TGTGCCAGCAGCACCCCCGAGGGGGGACCTACTACTTACAATGAGCAGTTCTTC.

This clonotype was detected only a few times. This chain uses TRBV3-1 with TRBJ2-2; tentative D call: TRBD2 (5 bases). CDR1 is LGHDT, CDR2 YNNKEL, per germline (reference sequence). Trimming cost V 5 bases and J 7 bases, with 14 bases left between them. This CDR3 spans 14 amino acids. DNA for the CDR3: TGTGCCAGCAGCTTAACGAGCCGGGGCGGGGAGCTGTTTTTT. This encodes CASSLTSRGGELFF.

Many counts were recorded for this clonotype. The chain carries TRBV18 and TRBJ2-7, with TRBD2 identical over 11 bases. Germline CDR1 is KGHSH and CDR2 is LQKENI. The CDR3 covers 14 residues. Unmatched junction bases numbered 1, after V lost 6 bases and J lost 0 bases. The CDR3 DNA is TGTGCCAGCTCTGGGACTAGCGGCTCCTACGAGCAGTACTTC. Its translation is CASSGTSGSYEQYF.

This clonotype was seen repeatedly, ten times or more. The V and J genes are TRBV18 and TRBJ1-1, with a weak D call TRBD1 (5 bases). In germline, CDR1 is KGHSH, CDR2 LQKENI. The CDR3 extends over 14 amino acids. V lost 2 bases and J lost 4, with 11 bases in between. The CDR3 region is CASSPSEGLTEAFF. In DNA, the CDR3 is TGTGCCAGCTCACCAAGTGAGGGACTCACTGAAGCTTTCTTT.

This clonotype was observed a few times. The rearrangement joins TRBV7-3 to TRBJ2-3; TRBD2 aligns across 9 bases. J was trimmed by 2 bases and V by 2 bases; bases with no gene match: 5. CDR1 and CDR2 from the germline V gene are SGHTA and FQGTGA. This CDR3 spans 16 amino acids. The CDR3 protein is CASSLDSGGSTDTQYF. CDR3 sequence (DNA): TGTGCCAGCAGCTTAGATAGCGGGGGATCCACAGATACGCAGTATTTT.

This chain uses TRBV30 with TRBJ2-7; D uncertain. V was cut by 0 bases and J by 2 bases, with 11 bases left in between. The CDR3 length is 14 residues. CDR1 is GTSNPN and CDR2 is SVGIG in the germline V gene (reference sequence). CDR3 DNA sequence: TGTGCCTGGAGTGTAATGCAGTTAACCTACGAGCAGTACTTC. Translating it yields CAWSVMQLTYEQYF.

The gene calls are TRBV20-1 and TRBJ1-4; D unresolved. The CDR3 runs to 16 residues. The V end was cut by 0 bases, the J end by 0 bases, with 11 bases between. The V gene's germline CDR1 is DFQATT and CDR2 SNEGSKA (reference sequence). CDR3 protein: CSARDAGFATNEKLFF. DNA for the CDR3: TGCAGTGCTAGAGATGCGGGGTTTGCAACTAATGAAAAACTGTTTTTT.

In this sample, this clonotype turned up many times. The chain links TRBV5-1 to TRBJ1-1; D might be TRBD1 (5 bases). Germline CDR1 reads SGHRS; CDR2 reads YFSETQ. This CDR3 region has 13 residues. V shed 4 bases and J shed 5 bases, with 12 bases lying between them. The chain's CDR3 is CASSASRGTEAFF. CDR3 DNA: TGCGCCAGCAGCGCCTCTCGGGGGACTGAAGCTTTCTTT. The full variable domain, its missing parts supplied by reference TRBV5-1 and TRBJ1-1, is KAGVTQTPRYLIKTRGQQVTLSCSPISGHRSVSWYQQTPGQGLQFLFEYFSETQRNKGNFPGRFSGRQFSNSRSEMNVSTLELGDSALYLCASSASRGTEAFFGQGTRLTVV.

V is TRBV2 and J is TRBJ1-3; D is unresolved. Per the germline V gene, CDR1 is SNHLY and CDR2 is FYNNEI. V lost 7 bases and J lost 2, with 9 bases in between. This CDR3 has 13 amino acids. The CDR3 sequence: CASNYRTGNTIYF. In DNA, the CDR3 is TGTGCCAGCAACTACAGAACTGGAAACACCATATATTTT.

This clonotype was seen a few times. DNA of the CDR3: TGTGCCAGCAGCCCGGAGTATGCCTACGAGCAGTACTTC. This codes for CASSPEYAYEQYF. The chain links TRBV14 to TRBJ2-7; no firm D call. V lost 4 bases and J 2 bases, leaving 9 bases between the germline ends. CDR3 length equals 13 residues. The germline V gene encodes CDR1 SGHDN and CDR2 FVKESK.

The rearrangement uses TRBV5-1 and TRBJ2-1, with a tentative D call TRBD1 (5 bases). Germline CDR1 SGHRS, CDR2 YFSETQ. With 4 bases removed from V and 4 bases from J, the gap between germline ends came to 12 bases. The CDR3 has 14 amino acids. CDR3 nucleotides: TGCGCCAGCAGCACGACAGACCCTTACAATGAGCAGTTCTTC. Translating it yields CASSTTDPYNEQFF. The whole variable domain, filled in from reference TRBV5-1 and TRBJ2-1, reads KAGVTQTPRYLIKTRGQQVTLSCSPISGHRSVSWYQQTPGQGLQFLFEYFSETQRNKGNFPGRFSGRQFSNSRSEMNVSTLELGDSALYLCASSTTDPYNEQFFGPGTRLTVL.

This clonotype showed up many times. The CDR3 here is CASLHGARMETQYF. DNA of the CDR3: TGTGCCAGCCTTCACGGGGCTAGAATGGAGACCCAGTACTTC. The genes are TRBV7-9 and TRBJ2-5; perhaps D is TRBD1 or TRBD2 (5 bases each). Deletions cut 8 bases from V and 5 bases from J, with 18 bases between. The germline V gene has CDR1 SEHNR and CDR2 FQNEAQ (reference sequence). The CDR3 covers 14 residues.

The chain employs TRBV7-2 and TRBJ2-3; TRBD1 is a possible D gene (6 bases). The CDR3 extends over 17 amino acids. The V and J ends lost 5 bases and 0 bases respectively, with 18 bases between them. Germline CDR1 SGHTA, CDR2 FQGNSA. The CDR3 region has the DNA TGTGCCAGCAGCCCAGGGGCTTGGGGGCCGAGCACAGATACGCAGTATTTT. Its protein product is CASSPGAWGPSTDTQYF.

This clonotype was counted ten times or more. V gene TRBV30 combines with J gene TRBJ2-3; D gene uncertain. Germline V gene sequence: CDR1 GTSNPN, CDR2 SVGIG (reference sequence). Trimming shortened V by 3 bases and J by 4 bases, and 14 bases separated the two germline ends. CDR3 length equals 14 residues. The CDR3 DNA is TGTGCCTGGAGCCCTTCCCTTGGGGCAGATACGCAGTATTTT. Protein: CAWSPSLGADTQYF. The variable domain in full, completed from reference TRBV30 and TRBJ2-3, reads SQTIHQWPATLVQPVGSPLSLECTVEGTSNPNLYWYRQAAGRGLQLLFYSVGIGQISSEVPQNLSASRPQDRQFILSSKKLLLSDSGFYLCAWSPSLGADTQYFGPGTRLTVL.

This clonotype was seen at least ten times. This chain joins TRBV6-2 or TRBV6-3 and TRBJ2-7, with TRBD2 as a possible D gene (8 bases). Germline CDR1 MNHEY, CDR2 SVGEGT. The CDR3 spans 17 residues. Trimming left V 6 bases short and J 2 bases short, with 23 bases between. CDR3 nucleotides: TGTGCCAGCAGACGACAGGGTGGCGGGGGGACCGCCTACGAGCAGTACGTC. This encodes CASRRQGGGGTAYEQYV.

V usage is TRBV4-1 and J usage is TRBJ1-5; no definite D call. In germline, CDR1 is MGHRA, CDR2 YSYEKL. The V end lost 0 bases, the J end lost 0 bases, and 15 bases lay between the germline ends. CDR3 length equals 18 residues. CDR3 nucleotide sequence: TGCGCCAGCAGCCAAGAAGATTCCAGCCTATATAGCAATCAGCCCCAGCATTTT. This encodes CASSQEDSSLYSNQPQHF.

The chain links TRBV24-1 to TRBJ1-5; a weak D match, TRBD1 (6 bases). Trimming pared 3 bases from V and 1 base from J, leaving 12 bases between. This CDR3 region has 16 residues. Germline CDR1 KGHDR, CDR2 SFDVKD. For the CDR3, the DNA is TGTGCCACCAGTGATGGGGGACATGGAAGCAATCAGCCCCAGCATTTT. This encodes CATSDGGHGSNQPQHF.

V gene TRBV28 combines with J gene TRBJ2-1; the match to TRBD2 covers 8 bases. The germline V gene has CDR1 MDHEN and CDR2 SYDVKM. The CDR3 is 15 amino acids. V was clipped by 7 bases and J by 6 bases; unmatched bases: 11. CDR3 DNA sequence: TGTGCCAGCATCAAGGGAAGCGGGGGAGGCAATGAGCAGTTCTTC. Translation: CASIKGSGGGNEQFF.

This clonotype was seen a handful of times. V usage is TRBV6-6 and J usage is TRBJ2-3; TRBD2 agrees at 14 bases. Trimming took 2 bases from V and 0 from J; bases not matched to a gene: 10. This CDR3 is 20 amino acids long. Germline CDR1 is MNHNY and CDR2 is SVGAGI (reference sequence). The DNA of the CDR3 is TGTGCCAGCAGTTACGGACTAGCGGGGGGTCCACTGGCTAGCACAGATACGCAGTATTTT. Translation gives CASSYGLAGGPLASTDTQYF.

This clonotype showed up just a few times. This chain's CDR3 is CATQGEDGYTF. The CDR3 DNA reads TGTGCCACCCAGGGGGAGGATGGCTACACCTTC. V is TRBV10-3 and J is TRBJ1-2; 7 bases are shared with TRBD1. This CDR3 spans 11 amino acids. Losses at the gene ends were 10 bases for V and 6 bases for J; bases not matched to a gene: 5. Looked up from germline, CDR1 is ENHRY and CDR2 is SYGVKD.